Sequencing of this T cell receptor beta chain was carried out in a study of response to subunit inactivated influenza vaccine. Study conclusions and caveats: Authors suggested seasonal influenza vaccinations each recruit few new T cells.

The CDR3 is made up of 14 amino acids. V was pared by 6 bases and J by 2 bases, with 13 bases between. Germline CDR1 reads SEHNR; CDR2 reads FQNEAQ (reference sequence). This clonotype was picked up a small number of times. Its antigen is currently unknown. In TCRdb, the RT-PCR reads were re-called with MiXCR into one record per CDR3 protein. This table holds a few hundred thousand distinct CDR3 sequences, roughly 22% found once. The receptor was isolated from a man aged 50-75 years who received an inactivated influenza vaccine. V is TRBV7-9 and J is TRBJ1-2; D not certain. Sequenced here: PBMCs from blood, sampled approximately 20 months after vaccination. The CDR3, as DNA: TGTGCCAGCAGTATAGAGTCACAGAACTATGGCTACACCTTC. Its translation is CASSIESQNYGYTF.